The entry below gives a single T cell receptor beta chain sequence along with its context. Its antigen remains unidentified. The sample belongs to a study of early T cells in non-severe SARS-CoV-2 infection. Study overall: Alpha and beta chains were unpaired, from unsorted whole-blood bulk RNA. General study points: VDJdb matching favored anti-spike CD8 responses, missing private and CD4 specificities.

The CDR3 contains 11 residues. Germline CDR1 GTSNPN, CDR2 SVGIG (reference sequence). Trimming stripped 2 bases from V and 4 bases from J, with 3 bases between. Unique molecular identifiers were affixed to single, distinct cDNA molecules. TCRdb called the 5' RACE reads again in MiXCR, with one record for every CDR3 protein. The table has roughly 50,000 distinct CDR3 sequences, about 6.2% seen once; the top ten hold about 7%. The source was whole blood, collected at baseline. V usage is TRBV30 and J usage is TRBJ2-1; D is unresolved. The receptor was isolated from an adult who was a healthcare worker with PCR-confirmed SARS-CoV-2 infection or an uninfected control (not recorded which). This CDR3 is CAWSQYNEQFF. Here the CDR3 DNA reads TGTGCCTGGAGTCAATACAATGAGCAGTTCTTC. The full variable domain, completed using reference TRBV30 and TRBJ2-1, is SQTIHQWPATLVQPVGSPLSLECTVEGTSNPNLYWYRQAAGRGLQLLFYSVGIGQISSEVPQNLSASRPQDRQFILSSKKLLLSDSGFYLCAWSQYNEQFFGPGTRLTVL.